This record covers a single TCR beta chain. Its antigen is as yet unknown. The data are from a study of cytomegalovirus exposure and HLA in healthy donors. Across the study: An earlier analysis identified fewer than 130 million unique TCR beta sequences in approximately 170 million T cells. Assignment to the Caucasian-associated ancestry cluster applied to more than 75% of the approximately 400 genotyped donors. Study-level findings and limits: Trimming of TCR beta V- and J-genes showed a link, identified in a later analysis, to a missense DCLRE1C variant. Accurate HLA-A and HLA-B prediction from TCR beta sequences was reported for most subjects.

In the PCR, 60 Vbeta and 13 Jbeta primers were used. Method: immunoSEQ multiplex PCR; TCRdb's copy keeps in-frame clones and lacks some. This sample yields more than 110,000 clones, of which around 83% are seen a single time; under 4.5% belongs to the top ten. The length of the CDR3 is 16 residues. CDR1 and CDR2 (germline): SGHTS, YDEGEE. V lost 0 bases, J lost 0 bases, and 10 bases lay in between. The chain joins TRBV5-8 to TRBJ2-4; no definite D call. This TCR came from a middle-aged man in good health and CMV-seropositive. Sequencing was done on a sample of PBMCs. The CDR3 DNA is TGTGCCAGCAGCTTGGCTCTGAACTTAGCCAAAAACATTCAGTACTTC. Its protein product is CASSLALNLAKNIQYF.